This T cell receptor (beta chain) was captured in a study of OX40 agonist ivuxolimab in advanced cancers. Across the whole study: Patients got intravenous ivuxolimab at 0.01 to 10 mg/kg every 2 weeks.

Germline V gene sequence: CDR1 LNHNV, CDR2 YYDKDF (reference sequence). This CDR3 comprises 15 residues. V was pared by 0 bases and J by 2 bases, with 10 bases between. Profiling relied on immunoSEQ multiplex PCR, and the TCRdb table lists in-frame clones only, not all of them. The sample has under 100,000 clones, roughly 88% seen once; the top ten hold 0.65% to 0.9%. Overall study results and limits: Normalized T-cell clonal expansion was also low in some nonresponders.

This clone appeared a few times. Antigen specificity is unknown. Sample: CD4+ or CD8+ T cells sorted from blood, taken in a trial of the OX40 agonist ivuxolimab. This chain connects TRBV15 to TRBJ1-2; possible D gene TRBD1, 6 bases. This receptor was obtained from an adult with an advanced solid tumor such as melanoma, head and neck, liver or kidney cancer. This CDR3 is CATSRDDRLNYGYTF. CDR3 nucleotide sequence: TGTGCCACCAGCAGAGATGACAGGCTCAACTATGGCTACACCTTC.